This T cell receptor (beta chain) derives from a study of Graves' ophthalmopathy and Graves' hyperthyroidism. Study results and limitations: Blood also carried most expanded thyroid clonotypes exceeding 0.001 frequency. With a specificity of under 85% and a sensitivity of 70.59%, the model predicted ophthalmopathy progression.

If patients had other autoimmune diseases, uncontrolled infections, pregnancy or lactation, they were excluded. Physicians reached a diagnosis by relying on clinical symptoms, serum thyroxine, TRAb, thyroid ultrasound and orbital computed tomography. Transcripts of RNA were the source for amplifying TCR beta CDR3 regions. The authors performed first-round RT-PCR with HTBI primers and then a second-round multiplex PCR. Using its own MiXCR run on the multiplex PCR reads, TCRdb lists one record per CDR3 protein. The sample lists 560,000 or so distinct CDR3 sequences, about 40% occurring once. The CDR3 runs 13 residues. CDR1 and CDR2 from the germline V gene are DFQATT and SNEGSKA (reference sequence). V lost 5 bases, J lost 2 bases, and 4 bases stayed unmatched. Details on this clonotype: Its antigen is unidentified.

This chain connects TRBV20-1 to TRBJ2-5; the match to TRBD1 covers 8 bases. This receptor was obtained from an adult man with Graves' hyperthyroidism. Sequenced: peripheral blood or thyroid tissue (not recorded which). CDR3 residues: CSAQDRVQETQYF. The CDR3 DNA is TGCAGTGCTCAGGACAGGGTGCAAGAGACCCAGTACTTC.